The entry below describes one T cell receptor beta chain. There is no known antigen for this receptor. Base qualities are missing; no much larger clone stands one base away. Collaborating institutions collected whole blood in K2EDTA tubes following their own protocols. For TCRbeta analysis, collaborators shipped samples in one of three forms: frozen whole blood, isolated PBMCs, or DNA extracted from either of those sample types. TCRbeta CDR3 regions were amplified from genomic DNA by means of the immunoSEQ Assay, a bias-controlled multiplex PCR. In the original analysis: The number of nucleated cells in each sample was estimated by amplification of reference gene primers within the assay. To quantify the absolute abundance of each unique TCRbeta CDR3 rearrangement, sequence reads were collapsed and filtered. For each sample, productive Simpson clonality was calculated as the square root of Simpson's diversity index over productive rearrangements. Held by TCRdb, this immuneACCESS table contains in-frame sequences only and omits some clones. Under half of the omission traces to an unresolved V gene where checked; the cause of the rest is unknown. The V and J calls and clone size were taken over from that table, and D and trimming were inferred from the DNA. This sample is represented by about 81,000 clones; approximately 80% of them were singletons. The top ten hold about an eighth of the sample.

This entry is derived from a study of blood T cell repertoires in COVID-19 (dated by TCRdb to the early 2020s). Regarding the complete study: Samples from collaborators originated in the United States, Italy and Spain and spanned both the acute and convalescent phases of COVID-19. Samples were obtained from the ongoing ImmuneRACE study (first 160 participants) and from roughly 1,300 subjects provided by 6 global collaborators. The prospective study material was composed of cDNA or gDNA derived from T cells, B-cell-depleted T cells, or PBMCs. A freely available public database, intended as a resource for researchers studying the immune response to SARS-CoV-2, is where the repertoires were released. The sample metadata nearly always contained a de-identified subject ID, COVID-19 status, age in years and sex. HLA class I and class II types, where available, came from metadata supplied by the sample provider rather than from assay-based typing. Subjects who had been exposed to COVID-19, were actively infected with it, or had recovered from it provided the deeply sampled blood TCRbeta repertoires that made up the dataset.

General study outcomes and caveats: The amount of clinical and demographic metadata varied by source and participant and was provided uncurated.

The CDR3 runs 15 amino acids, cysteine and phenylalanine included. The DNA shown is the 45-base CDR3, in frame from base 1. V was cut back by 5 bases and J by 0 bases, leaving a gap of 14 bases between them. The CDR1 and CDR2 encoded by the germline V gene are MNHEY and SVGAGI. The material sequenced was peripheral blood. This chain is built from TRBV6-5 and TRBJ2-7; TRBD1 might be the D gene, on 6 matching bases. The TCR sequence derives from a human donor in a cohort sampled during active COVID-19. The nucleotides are TGTGCCAGCAGTCCACAGGGCCTTAGCTCCTACGAGCAGTACTTC. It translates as CASSPQGLSSYEQYF.